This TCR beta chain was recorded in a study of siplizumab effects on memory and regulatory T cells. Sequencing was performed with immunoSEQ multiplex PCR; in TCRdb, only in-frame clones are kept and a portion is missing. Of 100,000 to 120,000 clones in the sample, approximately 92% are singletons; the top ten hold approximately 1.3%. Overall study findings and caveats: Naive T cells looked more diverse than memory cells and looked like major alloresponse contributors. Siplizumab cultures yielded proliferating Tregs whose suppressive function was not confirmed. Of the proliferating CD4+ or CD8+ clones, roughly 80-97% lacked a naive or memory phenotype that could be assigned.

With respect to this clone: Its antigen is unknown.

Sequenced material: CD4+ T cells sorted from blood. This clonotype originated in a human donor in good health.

The CDR3 spells CATSPIQGWNTEAFF. The CDR3 DNA reads TGTGCCACCAGCCCTATACAGGGGTGGAACACTGAAGCTTTCTTT. The chain couples TRBV15 to TRBJ1-1, with 7 bases that match TRBD1. Germline assignment: CDR1 LNHNV and CDR2 YYDKDF (reference sequence). The CDR3 loop spans 15 amino acids. V gave up 5 bases and J gave up 1 base; unmatched junction bases: 7.